Reported below is one TCR beta chain. Its antigen is as yet unknown. This sample stems from a study of T cells in narcolepsy. Study-level points and caveats: HCRT-specific and TRIB2-specific autoreactive clonotypes appeared among same-patient CSF and blood CD4+ clonotypes.

Some clones are missing from TCRdb's copy, which holds only in-frame ones; the method was immunoSEQ multiplex PCR. The sample has around 18,000 clones; around 86% are singletons. The CDR3 has 12 residues. V was shortened by 5 bases and J by 7 bases, with 9 bases between the two germline ends. From germline, CDR1 is MNHEY and CDR2 SVGAGI. The chain carries TRBV6-5 and TRBJ1-3, with D maybe TRBD1 (5 bases). Material for sequencing was memory (CD45RA-) CD4+ T cells from blood. This clonotype was obtained from a human donor in good health. The CDR3 loop is CASSQGYNTIYF. The CDR3 DNA reads TGTGCCAGCAGTCAGGGATACAACACCATATATTTT.